These T cell receptor beta chains were read from a single sample in a study of shared T cell receptors in the human thymus. Here immunoSEQ multiplex PCR was the method, and the copy in TCRdb shows in-frame clones only, minus some. The sample has 550,000 to 800,000 clones, 80% to 90% seen once. Another study also made use of these data, one on human thymus T cells.

Sequencing was carried out using thymocytes. These TCRs come from a girl under three years old with a congenital heart defect. The CDR3 runs from the conserved cysteine through the conserved F or W. The D gene is left open where the match is weak. Size tells how often a clone was seen (once, few, many) or the class of an expanded clone, and some rows leave it out.

NA	NA	TRBV2	TRBJ1-1	CAILLEGWFPEAFF	TGTGCCATTCTCTTGGAGGGGTGGTTCCCTGAAGCTTTCTTT
few	TRBD2	TRBV27	TRBJ2-2	CASSFTAGGGTGELFF	TGTGCCAGCAGTTTTACGGCGGGGGGCGGCACCGGGGAGCTGTTTTTT
NA	NA	TRBV19	TRBJ1-5	CASRSQGYGNQPQHF	TGTGCCAGTAGGTCCCAGGGTTATGGGAATCAGCCCCAGCATTTT
once	TRBD1	TRBV5-1	TRBJ1-2	CASSFNSGTGERGPKGYTF	TGCGCCAGCAGTTTTAATTCCGGGACAGGGGAACGGGGTCCCAAGGGCTACACCTTC
NA	TRBD1	TRBV7-2	TRBJ1-1	CASSLHPGQGARLAEAFF	TGTGCCAGCAGCTTACATCCGGGACAGGGGGCCCGCTTGGCTGAAGCTTTCTTT
NA	NA	TRBV4-1	TRBJ1-3	CASSQAMGAGENTIYF	TGCGCCAGCAGCCAAGCCATGGGGGCAGGGGAAAACACCATATATTTT
NA	TRBD1	TRBV9	TRBJ1-6	CASSSSGTGNSPLHF	TGTGCCAGCAGTTCCTCCGGGACAGGGAATTCACCCCTCCACTTT
NA	NA	TRBV19	TRBJ1-3	CASSIVSSGVRGNTIYF	TGTGCCAGTAGTATAGTATCATCGGGGGTGAGAGGAAACACCATATATTTT
NA	NA	TRBV20-1	TRBJ2-7	CSASVEGEQYF	TGCAGTGCTAGTGTGGAGGGGGAGCAGTACTTC
NA	TRBD1	TRBV6-5	TRBJ1-5	CASSPGTGNQPQHF	TGTGCCAGCAGTCCCGGGACAGGCAATCAGCCCCAGCATTTT
NA	NA	TRBV19	TRBJ1-5	CASMGELNQPQHF	TGTGCCAGTATGGGCGAGCTCAATCAGCCCCAGCATTTT
once	NA	TRBV15	TRBJ1-6	CATSRGPHNSPLHF	TGTGCCACCAGCAGAGGGCCTCATAATTCACCCCTCCACTTT
NA	TRBD2	TRBV6-5	TRBJ2-1	CASSRGGANEQFF	TGTGCCAGCAGCCGCGGGGGGGCGAATGAGCAGTTCTTC
once	TRBD2	TRBV27	TRBJ2-7	CASSPRGGRTYEQYF	TGTGCCAGCAGTCCGCGGGGGGGTAGGACCTACGAGCAGTACTTC
NA	NA	TRBV28	TRBJ2-7	CASSFNPLGSPYEQYF	TGTGCCAGCAGTTTTAATCCCTTGGGCTCCCCCTACGAGCAGTACTTC
NA	NA	TRBV5-4	TRBJ1-1	CASSPRGGKTEAFF	TGTGCCAGCAGCCCGAGGGGGGGGAAGACTGAAGCTTTCTTT
few	NA	TRBV9	TRBJ1-6	CASSVARRSSVNSPLHF	TGTGCCAGCAGCGTAGCCCGCCGGTCCTCGGTGAATTCACCCCTCCACTTT
NA	TRBD1	TRBV27	TRBJ1-2	CASSLRTGYGYTF	TGTGCCAGCAGTTTACGGACAGGATATGGCTACACCTTC
NA	NA	TRBV28	TRBJ1-2	CASSPPGEANYGYTF	TGTGCCAGCAGCCCCCCTGGGGAGGCAAATTATGGCTACACCTTC
NA	NA	TRBV29-1	TRBJ2-5	CSVEVAPLQETQYF	TGCAGCGTTGAAGTCGCCCCTCTACAAGAGACCCAGTACTTC
NA	NA	TRBV10-1	TRBJ2-2	CASSRTRAEGVGGELFF	TGCGCCAGCAGCCGCACCCGGGCCGAGGGGGTTGGCGGGGAGCTGTTTTTT